A single sample is the source of the 20 T cell receptor beta chains below, sequenced in a study of T cells after posttransplantation cyclophosphamide. The table came from immunoSEQ multiplex PCR; TCRdb's copy has only in-frame clones and leaves some out. Of 15,000 to 17,000 clones listed, about four fifths were seen once; the top ten hold 5%. Controls had myeloablative marrow grafts with methotrexate and calcineurin inhibitor, sampled at 1 year. The sequenced sample was PBMCs, obtained approximately 370 days after allogeneic stem cell transplant with calcineurin inhibitor and methotrexate. Receptors originate from a male patient aged 18-30 years who received an allogeneic stem cell transplant from a related donor, was CMV-positive, and had no GVHD. Some T cells may originate from the graft donor.

The V and J genes are TRBV6-4 and TRBJ2-3; D is possibly TRBD2 (5 bases). Germline V gives CDR1 MRHNA, CDR2 SNTAGT. The V gene lost 8 bases and the J gene lost 0 bases, with 15 bases spanning the gap. CDR3 length: 15 amino acids. The CDR3 loop is CASSWTVSSTDTQYF. In nucleotides, the CDR3 is TGTGCCAGCTCCTGGACTGTATCTAGCACAGATACGCAGTATTTT.

The V gene is TRBV5-6, the J gene TRBJ2-7, with 7 bases that match TRBD1. The length of the CDR3 is 13 residues. Looked up from germline, CDR1 is SGHDT and CDR2 is YYEEEE. Trimming at V came to 4 bases and at J to 2 bases, leaving 3 bases not matched to a gene. CDR3 loop: CASSPGTAYEQYF. CDR3 DNA sequence: TGTGCCAGCAGCCCTGGGACAGCCTACGAGCAGTACTTC.

The chain recombines TRBV27 with TRBJ1-5; possible D gene TRBD1, 5 bases. Germline assignment: CDR1 MNHEY and CDR2 SMNVEV (reference sequence). V was pared by 0 bases and J by 3 bases, with 12 bases between. This CDR3 comprises 16 residues. The CDR3 protein is CASSLSGDGFNQPQHF. The CDR3 nucleotides read TGTGCCAGCAGTTTATCAGGGGATGGTTTCAATCAGCCCCAGCATTTT.

The chain links TRBV18 to TRBJ2-3; the D gene is possibly TRBD1 (6 bases). The CDR3 runs to 15 residues. Trimming took off 2 bases at V and 6 bases at J, with 15 bases between the two ends. Germline V gives CDR1 KGHSH, CDR2 LQKENI. The CDR3: CASSPTQGASDTQYF. The CDR3 nucleotides read TGTGCCAGCTCACCAACACAGGGAGCCAGCGATACGCAGTATTTT.

V usage is TRBV4-2 and J usage is TRBJ2-1, with a tentative D call TRBD2 (5 bases). CDR3 length equals 16 residues. The V gene's germline CDR1 is LGHNA and CDR2 YNFKEQ. V lost 3 bases and J lost 0, with 12 bases in between. The CDR3 region has the DNA TGTGCCAGCAGCCATAAGACTGACTACTCCTACAATGAGCAGTTCTTC. Amino acids: CASSHKTDYSYNEQFF.

This clone was counted between two and nine times. The chain is built from TRBV21-1 and TRBJ2-7; TRBD2, the table's D call, lacks a check against the DNA. TRBV21-1 is given as a pseudogene. The CDR3 has 18 residues. The CDR3 coding sequence is TGTGCCAGCAGCAAAGCCGACAGGGAGAGCGGGAGCTCCTACGAGCAGTACTTC. Its protein is CASSKADRESGSSYEQYF.

The V and J genes are TRBV5-8 and TRBJ2-1; D perhaps matches TRBD2 (6 bases). Germline V gene sequence: CDR1 SGHTS, CDR2 YDEGEE. V dropped 0 bases and J dropped 9 bases, with 7 bases sitting between them. The CDR3 is 12 amino acids. CDR3 bases: TGTGCCAGCAGCTTGGTGGAGGGTGAGCAGTTCTTC. It codes for CASSLVEGEQFF.

A single count supports this clone. The rearrangement uses TRBV2 and TRBJ2-3; TRBD2 matches 8 bases. Germline-derived CDR1 and CDR2 are SNHLY and FYNNEI. After removal of 2 bases from V and 2 bases from J, the junction contained 9 bases not matched to a gene. This CDR3 is built from 17 residues. The CDR3 bases are TGTGCCAGCAGTGAACTCGGGAGGGGGAAAACCACAGATACGCAGTATTTT. This translates into CASSELGRGKTTDTQYF.

The chain links TRBV6-6 to TRBJ2-7; 13 positions agree with TRBD2. The CDR3 covers 15 residues. CDR1 MNHNY and CDR2 SVGAGI come from the germline V gene (reference sequence). The V gene end was trimmed by 4 bases and the J gene end by 5 bases; junction bases not matched to a gene: 5. Written as DNA, the CDR3 is TGTGCCAGCAGTTCCGGACTAGCGGGAGACAACGAGCAGTACTTC. Amino acid sequence: CASSSGLAGDNEQYF.

Turning to this clone: One end of the junction varies from germline; a read error may be responsible. V usage is TRBV7-2 and J usage is TRBJ2-1, with 15 bases fitting TRBD2. The germline V gene encodes CDR1 SGHTA and CDR2 FQGNSA. There are 18 residues in the CDR3. The CDR3 here is CASSGGGLAGGVYSEQFF. The DNA for the CDR3 is TGTGCCAGCAGCGGGGGGGGACTAGCGGGAGGAGTCTACAGTGAGCAGTTCTTC. Full variable domain (rest looked up from reference TRBV7-2 and TRBJ2-1): GAGVSQSPSNKVTEKGKDVELRCDPISGHTALYWYRQSLGQGLEFLIYFQGNSAPDKSGLPSDRFSAERTGGSVSTLTIQRTQQEDSAVYLCASSGGGLAGGVYSEQFFGPGTRLTVL.

This sequence joins TRBV19 and TRBJ1-1; 7 bases align to TRBD1. CDR3 size: 13 residues. Germline V gene data show CDR1 as LNHDA and CDR2 as SQIVND (reference sequence). Trimming at V came to 4 bases and at J to 5 bases, leaving 4 bases not matched to a gene. Here the CDR3 reads CASSTTGATEAFF. Written as DNA, the CDR3 is TGTGCCAGTAGTACTACAGGGGCAACTGAAGCTTTCTTT.

In its sample, this clone was seen a few times. The J gene is TRBJ1-3, the V gene TRBV7-2; D may be TRBD1 (6 bases). This CDR3 region has 15 residues. CDR1 and CDR2 (germline): SGHTA, FQGNSA. V was cut by 4 bases and J by 0 bases, with 10 bases left in between. CDR3 protein: CASSSGTLSGNTIYF. The CDR3 region has the DNA TGTGCCAGCAGCTCAGGGACACTCTCTGGAAACACCATATATTTT.

This chain uses TRBV28 with TRBJ2-5; D possibly corresponds to TRBD1 (6 bases). The CDR3 totals 16 residues. The V gene lost 6 bases and the J gene lost 5 bases, with 22 bases spanning the gap. Germline lookup yields CDR1 MDHEN and CDR2 SYDVKM. The CDR3 DNA is TGTGCCAGCAGGGACCCCGGGCACCCGAGGGGGGAGACCCAGTACTTC. This gives the protein CASRDPGHPRGETQYF.

This rearrangement joins TRBV18 to TRBJ1-4; 7 bases match TRBD1. The CDR3 is made up of 16 amino acids. The germline CDR1 and CDR2 sequences are KGHSH and LQKENI. Trimming took 1 base from V and 5 from J; bases not matched to a gene: 7. The CDR3 sequence: CASSPQTGARNEKLFF. CDR3 coding DNA: TGTGCCAGCTCACCACAAACAGGGGCCAGAAATGAAAAACTGTTTTTT.

V usage is TRBV27 and J usage is TRBJ2-1; TRBD2 might be the D (6 bases). The germline V gene encodes CDR1 MNHEY and CDR2 SMNVEV (reference sequence). The V end lost 5 bases, the J end lost 9 bases, and 17 bases lay between the germline ends. The CDR3 is 14 residues long. The CDR3 region is CASSPGIPGSEQFF. In nucleotides, the CDR3 is TGTGCCAGCAGTCCAGGGATCCCCGGGAGTGAGCAGTTCTTC.

The chain uses TRBV11-3 and TRBJ2-1; 7 positions agree with TRBD1. J gave up 2 bases and V 5 bases, and 9 bases lay outside the gene matches. The length of the CDR3 is 16 residues. The V gene's germline CDR1 is SGHNT and CDR2 YENEEA. The CDR3 coding sequence is TGTGCCAGCAGCCCAGGGACAGTTGGAACCTACAATGAGCAGTTCTTC. Amino acid sequence: CASSPGTVGTYNEQFF.

The chain joins TRBV19 to TRBJ1-2, with D perhaps matching TRBD1 (5 bases). This CDR3 has 14 amino acids. Trimming cost V 6 bases and J 1 base, with 12 bases left between them. The germline CDR1 and CDR2 sequences are LNHDA and SQIVND (reference sequence). CDR3 bases: TGTGCCAGTAGCGCGAACAGGCTTAACTATGGCTACACCTTC. Translating it yields CASSANRLNYGYTF.

This clone was recorded only once. The rearrangement joins TRBV25-1 to TRBJ2-2, with TRBD1 matching 7 bases. V shed 1 base and J 7 bases; nucleotides not matched to a gene: 6. Germline CDR1 and CDR2: MGHDK and SYGVNS. The CDR3 is 15 amino acids. The CDR3 DNA follows: TGTGCCAGCAGTGAATTAGGGGGCAAGGTCGGGGAGCTGTTTTTT. Protein sequence: CASSELGGKVGELFF.

Here the CDR3 DNA reads TGTGCCAGTAGAAAAACAGGGGTGGGGGAGCCCCAGCATTTT. Its translation is CASRKTGVGEPQHF. This chain joins TRBV19 and TRBJ1-5, with TRBD1 identical over 7 bases. Looked up from germline, CDR1 is LNHDA and CDR2 is SQIVND (reference sequence). The CDR3 is 14 amino acids. The V and J ends lost 6 bases and 8 bases, in that order; junction bases with no gene match: 10.

V and J are TRBV4-3 and TRBJ2-1; D gene ambiguous. V was trimmed by 0 bases and J by 2 bases, leaving 11 bases between them. Germline assignment: CDR1 LGHNA and CDR2 YSLEER. The length of the CDR3 is 16 residues. The CDR3 bases are TGCGCCAGCAGCCAAGATCCTGCCTATACCTACAATGAGCAGTTCTTC. Protein: CASSQDPAYTYNEQFF.